The subject of this entry is one T cell receptor beta chain. As yet, its antigen is unknown. Naive CD8 cells lacked CD45RO and underwent positive selection for CCR7, leaving out terminally differentiated effector memory CD45RA+ cells. This sample is part of a study of shared clonotypes between healthy human individuals. CDR1 and CDR2 (germline): SQVTM, ANQGSEA. V trimming: 6 bases; J trimming: 2 bases; junction bases outside the gene matches: 7. The CDR3 has 15 amino acids. Whole-study results and caveats: The study generally estimated greater richness for naive than memory subsets.

Replicate PCRs for sorted subsets used around 190 ng DNA; this equaled some 30,000 T cell genomes. The protocol was immunoSEQ multiplex PCR, while the TCRdb copy is restricted to in-frame clones and leaves out a portion. The sample contains about 2,200,000 clones, about 93% of which appear only once. This chain connects TRBV29-1 to TRBJ2-2, with TRBD1 matching 9 bases. The sequence came from a man younger than 35 in good health. Some clones in this sample may be carry-over from other donors' samples. Sequenced sample: naive CD8+ T cells from PBMCs. The CDR3 region has the DNA TGCAGCGTCAGGGGGACAGGGCGCAACACCGGGGAGCTGTTTTTT. Protein sequence: CSVRGTGRNTGELFF.